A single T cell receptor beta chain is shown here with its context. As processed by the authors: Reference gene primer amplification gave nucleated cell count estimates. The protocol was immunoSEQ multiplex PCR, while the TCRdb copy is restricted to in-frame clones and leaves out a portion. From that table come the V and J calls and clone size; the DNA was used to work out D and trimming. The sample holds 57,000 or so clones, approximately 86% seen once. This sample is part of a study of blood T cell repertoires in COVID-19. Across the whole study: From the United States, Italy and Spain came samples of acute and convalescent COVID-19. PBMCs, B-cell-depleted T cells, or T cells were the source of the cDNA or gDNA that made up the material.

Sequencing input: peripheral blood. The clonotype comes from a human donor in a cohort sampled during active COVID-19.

The CDR3 DNA is TGTGCCAGCAGTTTTGGGACACACCGATATAATTCACCCCTCCACTTT. Translating gives CASSFGTHRYNSPLHF. The chain recombines TRBV6-5 with TRBJ1-6; D is possibly TRBD1 (6 bases). V lost 4 bases, J lost 4 bases, and 14 bases lay in between. The CDR3 spans 16 residues. Germline CDR1 reads MNHEY; CDR2 reads SVGAGI.